The entry that follows covers one TCR beta chain sequence. This clonotype was seen a handful of times. Which antigen it targets is not known. The sample holds no much larger clone one base away, and base qualities are not on file. This sample stems from a study of T cells in Graves' hyperthyroidism and ophthalmopathy (dated by TCRdb to the late 2010s). General notes on the study: Peripheral blood samples were taken at initial diagnosis, before any treatment was given. To identify TCR V-J signatures that set the groups apart, the researchers used a discovery cohort of about a hundred patients, made up of roughly 45 with Graves' ophthalmopathy and around 58 with stable Graves' hyperthyroidism. Whether ophthalmopathy could be predicted prospectively was tested in an independent validation cohort made up of about 18 hyperthyroidism patients plus 17 patients who later progressed to ophthalmopathy. The approximately 95 discovery patients were divided at random into training and test sets in a 7:3 ratio. The study also compared thyroid tissue and blood T-cell repertoires from several Graves' hyperthyroidism patients. Following sampling, methimazole starting at 30 mg daily was given to hyperthyroidism patients, and high-dose intravenous methylprednisolone was given to ophthalmopathy patients. The paper reports TCR Vbeta CDR3 sequencing of approximately 130 peripheral blood samples: fewer than 50 ophthalmopathy, fewer than 80 hyperthyroidism and 17 progressor patients. Overall study outcomes, separate from this receptor: Blood samples also contained most of the expanded thyroid clonotypes (frequency above 0.001), which suggests that blood repertoires may reflect thyroid immune responses. Sample size was not statistically predetermined, and investigators were not blinded to group allocation. During validation, the model predicted progression to ophthalmopathy a median of approximately 6.5 months ahead of onset, with around 70% sensitivity and 72.22% specificity. A 13 V-J signature model separated ophthalmopathy from stable hyperthyroidism, with 87.88% sensitivity and roughly 81% specificity in cross-validation and 80%/75% in testing.

The CDR3 has 17 amino acids, counting the end cysteine and phenylalanine. The CDR3 DNA has 51 bases and is translated from base 1. The V end gives up 1 base and the J end 3 bases, leaving 10 bases in the junction not matched to a gene. From the germline V gene, CDR1 is MGHRA and CDR2 is YSYEKL. In the ophthalmopathy patients, disease was moderately to severely active, with a Clinical Activity Score of 3 or more, a NOSPECS grade of 4 or more, and a duration of less than 3 months. Patients with uncontrolled infections, other autoimmune diseases, pregnancy or lactation were excluded. Diagnoses were based on clinical symptoms, serum thyroxine and TRAb, thyroid ultrasound and orbital computed tomography. PBMCs were separated from under 12 ml of fresh peripheral blood using Ficoll-Paque density gradient centrifugation. Total RNA was extracted using Trizol reagent, and RNA quality was assessed on an Agilent 2100 Bioanalyzer.

The TCR beta CDR3 regions were amplified from the RNA transcripts. For the first round of RT-PCR on the TCR CDR3, the HTBI primer set was used together with the Qiagen OneStep RT-PCR kit. The libraries were constructed in a second round of multiplex PCR and then size-selected and purified. The libraries were sequenced on an Illumina HiSeq2000 using paired-end 100 bp reads. Under the source paper's analysis protocol: Raw data were processed with SOAPnuke, discarding reads with adapters, uncalled bases, mean Phred below 15, or no exact constant-primer or identifier match. High-quality paired reads were merged with COPE v1.2.5, and unique nucleotide sequences were defined as clonotypes. MiTCR v1.1 was used to align the clonotypes against IMGT TRBV, TRBD and TRBJ reference segments. Only V-J combinations with frequency above 0.0001, covering 99% to 99.2% of repertoires, were analysed. A TCS score was defined as the ratio between F50 (clonal expansion) and ExV (chaos), using BLOSUM62-based TCRdist between CDR3 peptides within each V-J. Welch's t-statistics and random forest reduced around 520 V-J features to roughly 13, which were used in a naive Bayes classifier (R e1071). The public reads were quality trimmed at Q25 with fastp and then assembled into clones with MiXCR by TCRdb, keeping productive beta chains. A single entry per CDR3 protein holds the most common genes and DNA from its merged rows. The V and J calls were determined by TCRdb, not by the authors. The sample table shows about 640,000 distinct CDR3 sequences, and less than 25% are seen once. The top ten constitute around a third of the sample.

In this chain, TRBV4-1 is recombined with TRBJ1-1; TRBD1 matches 8 bases in the middle. The TCR was taken from a man aged 25 to 45 with Graves' ophthalmopathy. Sequenced: blood. The CDR3 region: CASSQVPQTGGYTEAFF. The bases read TGCGCCAGCAGCCAAGTCCCTCAAACAGGGGGTTACACTGAAGCTTTCTTT.